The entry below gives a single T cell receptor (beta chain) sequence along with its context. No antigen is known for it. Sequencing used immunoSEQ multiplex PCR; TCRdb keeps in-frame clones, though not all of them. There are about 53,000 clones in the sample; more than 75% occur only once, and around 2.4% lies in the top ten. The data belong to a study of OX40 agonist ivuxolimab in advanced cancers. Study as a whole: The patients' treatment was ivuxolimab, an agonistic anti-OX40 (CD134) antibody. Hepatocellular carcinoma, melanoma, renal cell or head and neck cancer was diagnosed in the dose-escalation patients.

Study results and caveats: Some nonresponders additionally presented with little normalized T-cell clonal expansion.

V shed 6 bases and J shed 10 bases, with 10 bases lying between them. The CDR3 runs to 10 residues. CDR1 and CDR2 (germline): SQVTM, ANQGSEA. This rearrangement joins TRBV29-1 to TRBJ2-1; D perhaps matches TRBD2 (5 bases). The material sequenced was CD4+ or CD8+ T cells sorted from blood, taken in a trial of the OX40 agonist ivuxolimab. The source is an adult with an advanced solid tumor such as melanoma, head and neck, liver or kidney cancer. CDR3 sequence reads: CSVARGEQFF. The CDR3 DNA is TGCAGCGTCGCACGGGGAGAGCAGTTCTTC.